A single sample is the source of the 25 T cell receptor beta chains below, sequenced in a study of blood T cell repertoires in COVID-19 (dated by TCRdb to about 2020). The protocol used for the library was the immunoSEQ multiplex PCR assay. TCRdb took over this immuneACCESS table, retaining in-frame rearrangements with V and J assigned. Such tables are incomplete; in checked studies, under half of the missing clones stem from an unresolved V gene, and the remainder is unexplained. For this sample there are around 130,000 clones; over 65% appear just once. The ten most abundant clones make up approximately 4.5% of the sample. What was sequenced was peripheral blood. Receptors were obtained from a woman in her seventies with acute or convalescent COVID-19.

The V call is TRBV5-1, the J call TRBJ1-2; D ambiguous. Germline lookup yields CDR1 SGHRS and CDR2 YFSETQ. CDR3 size: 15 residues. The ends were cut back, 1 base at V and 5 bases at J, with 15 bases in the middle. CDR3 bases: TGCGCCAGCAGCTTGACGTCCGTGACGGAGTATGGCTACACCTTC. Translating gives CASSLTSVTEYGYTF.

The chain employs TRBV7-9 and TRBJ2-3, with D possibly matching TRBD2 (5 bases). Trimming took 10 bases from V and 3 from J, leaving 11 bases between them. This CDR3 region has 12 residues. Germline loops: CDR1 SEHNR, CDR2 FQNEAQ (reference sequence). CDR3 DNA: TGTGCCACAGACTACTCTACAGATACGCAGTATTTT. Its translation: CATDYSTDTQYF. The whole variable domain, filled in from reference TRBV7-9 and TRBJ2-3, reads DTGVSQNPRHKITKRGQNVTFRCDPISEHNRLYWYRQTLGQGPEFLTYFQNEAQLEKSRLLSDRFSAERPKGSFSTLEIQRTEQGDSAMYLCATDYSTDTQYFGPGTRLTVL.

The chain links TRBV15 to TRBJ1-1; D call uncertain. Per the germline V gene, CDR1 is LNHNV and CDR2 is YYDKDF (reference sequence). The CDR3 covers 13 residues. Trimming took off 4 bases at V and 4 bases at J, with 10 bases between the two ends. CDR3 coding DNA: TGTGCCACCAGCAAAGCATTTGGCACTGAAGCTTTCTTT. This sequence encodes CATSKAFGTEAFF.

V and J are TRBV18 and TRBJ2-2, with D possibly being TRBD1 (5 bases). The CDR3 is 16 amino acids. V was cut by 3 bases and J by 0 bases, with 11 bases left in between. CDR1 is KGHSH and CDR2 is LQKENI in the germline V gene. The chain's CDR3 is CASSPQQVSNTGELFF. CDR3 in DNA: TGTGCCAGCTCACCCCAACAGGTATCGAACACCGGGGAGCTGTTTTTT.

This clone was recorded only once. The rearrangement links TRBV9 to TRBJ1-3, with 9 bases matching TRBD1. V shed 3 bases, J shed 5 bases, and the junction held 9 bases outside the gene matches. Germline V gene data show CDR1 as SGDLS and CDR2 as YYNGEE. The CDR3 is 16 residues long. CDR3 in amino acids: CASSATSGTGRNTIYF. CDR3 nucleotides: TGTGCCAGCAGCGCAACCTCAGGGACAGGGAGAAACACCATATATTTT.

The CDR3 protein is CASSLARSTGELFF. The CDR3 region has the DNA TGTGCCAGCAGCCTGGCCAGAAGCACCGGGGAGCTGTTTTTT. The chain carries TRBV7-9 and TRBJ2-2; D gene uncertain. CDR1 and CDR2 from the germline V gene are SEHNR and FQNEAQ (reference sequence). This CDR3 contains 14 residues. V lost 5 bases and J lost 4, with 11 bases in between.

J is TRBJ2-5 and V is TRBV19; D unclear. Germline-derived CDR1 and CDR2 are LNHDA and SQIVND (reference sequence). The CDR3 spans 15 residues. V was trimmed by 3 bases and J by 2 bases, leaving 13 bases between them. CDR3 sequence: CASSMWFAEQETQYF. CDR3 nucleotides: TGTGCCAGTAGTATGTGGTTTGCAGAACAAGAGACCCAGTACTTC.

The CDR3 sequence is CSASSSSGMNTEAFF. CDR3 in DNA: TGCAGTGCTAGTTCATCCTCAGGGATGAACACTGAAGCTTTCTTT. The chain couples TRBV20-1 to TRBJ1-1; a possible D gene is TRBD1 (5 bases). The germline V gene has CDR1 DFQATT and CDR2 SNEGSKA (reference sequence). The CDR3 is 15 residues long. Trimming pared 3 bases from V and 0 bases from J, leaving 14 bases between.

The J gene is TRBJ2-7, the V gene TRBV2; 10 bases map to TRBD1. The V and J ends lost 7 bases and 6 bases, in that order; junction bases with no gene match: 9. Germline V lookup: CDR1 SNHLY, CDR2 FYNNEI. The CDR3 totals 14 residues. CDR3 DNA sequence: TGTGCCAGCATCCTCGCGGACAGGGGGAGCGAGCAGTACTTC. Amino acid sequence: CASILADRGSEQYF.

The chain employs TRBV6-2 or TRBV6-3 and TRBJ1-2, with D possibly matching TRBD1 (6 bases). This CDR3 is 13 amino acids long. The V gene lost 2 bases and the J gene lost 2 bases, with 6 bases spanning the gap. Germline V lookup: CDR1 MNHEY, CDR2 SVGEGT. This CDR3 reads CASSYDRNYGYTF. The CDR3 region has the DNA TGTGCCAGCAGTTACGACAGGAACTATGGCTACACCTTC.

The gene calls are TRBV5-1 and TRBJ1-6; a weak D match, TRBD1 (5 bases). CDR1 SGHRS and CDR2 YFSETQ come from the germline V gene. The V end was cut by 3 bases, the J end by 7 bases, with 14 bases between. CDR3 length: 15 residues. The CDR3 here is CASSSRTSGNSPLHF. CDR3 nucleotides: TGCGCCAGCAGCTCCCGCACATCAGGGAATTCACCCCTCCACTTT.

The chain uses TRBV19 and TRBJ1-2; no reliable D call. Germline lookup yields CDR1 LNHDA and CDR2 SQIVND (reference sequence). Trimming took 5 bases from V and 2 from J, leaving 12 bases between them. CDR3 length: 14 residues. The CDR3 coding sequence is TGTGCCAGTAGTCCTGATAGTAGAAACTATGGCTACACCTTC. Protein sequence: CASSPDSRNYGYTF. The full variable domain, with the rest looked up from reference TRBV19 and TRBJ1-2, is DGGITQSPKYLFRKEGQNVTLSCEQNLNHDAMYWYRQDPGQGLRLIYYSQIVNDFQKGDIAEGYSVSREKKESFPLTVTSAQKNPTAFYLCASSPDSRNYGYTFGSGTRLTVV.

The chain is built from TRBV4-3 and TRBJ1-2; tentative D call: TRBD1 (6 bases). V gave up 0 bases and J gave up 4 bases, with 18 bases separating them. CDR1 and CDR2 from the germline V gene are LGHNA and YSLEER. CDR3 length: 17 residues. The CDR3 nucleotides are TGCGCCAGCAGCCAAGATTCGGGGGGCCGTTCTCGCTATGGCTACACCTTC. Residues: CASSQDSGGRSRYGYTF.

CDR3 DNA sequence: TGTGCCAGCAGTTTATGGGGAGGGGAGACCCAGTACTTC. Translated, it gives CASSLWGGETQYF. The chain combines TRBV27 with TRBJ2-5, with 7 bases identical to TRBD2. V lost 1 base, J lost 5 bases, and 1 base stayed unmatched. Germline assignment: CDR1 MNHEY and CDR2 SMNVEV (reference sequence). The CDR3 extends over 13 amino acids.

This rearrangement joins TRBV5-5 to TRBJ1-1, with 7 bases aligning to TRBD1. CDR3 length: 15 amino acids. The V and J ends lost 2 bases and 4 bases, in that order; junction bases with no gene match: 8. Germline CDR1 and CDR2: SGHKS and YYEKEE (reference sequence). CDR3 sequence reads: CASSFLQGVGTEAFF. The CDR3 nucleotides read TGTGCCAGCAGCTTTTTGCAGGGGGTTGGCACTGAAGCTTTCTTT.

The chain uses TRBV6-5 and TRBJ1-1; D not certain. Trimming shortened V by 7 bases and J by 10 bases, and 16 bases separated the two germline ends. The CDR3 has 12 residues. Germline assignment: CDR1 MNHEY and CDR2 SVGAGI. CDR3 loop: CASTQRGLRAFF. The CDR3, as DNA: TGTGCCAGCACACAGAGAGGGCTAAGAGCTTTCTTT.

This sequence joins TRBV5-1 and TRBJ1-1; possibly TRBD1 for D (5 bases). Germline V lookup: CDR1 SGHRS, CDR2 YFSETQ. Trimming stripped 1 base from V and 5 bases from J, with 9 bases between. There are 13 residues in the CDR3. The CDR3: CASSLYGGTEAFF. CDR3 bases: TGCGCCAGCAGCTTGTACGGGGGGACTGAAGCTTTCTTT.

This clone was recorded once. The chain joins TRBV25-1 to TRBJ2-5; 7 bases line up with TRBD1. The CDR3 covers 13 residues. The V and J ends lost 6 bases and 4 bases, in that order; junction bases with no gene match: 5. Germline V gives CDR1 MGHDK, CDR2 SYGVNS. CDR3 protein: CASRQGFAETQYF. CDR3 coding DNA: TGTGCCAGCAGACAGGGGTTCGCAGAGACCCAGTACTTC.

This clone was detected ten times or more. The V gene is TRBV11-3, the J gene TRBJ1-1; no firm D call. The V end was cut by 3 bases, the J end by 2 bases, with 10 bases between. Germline CDR1 SGHNT, CDR2 YENEEA. This CDR3 has 14 residues. CDR3 coding DNA: TGTGCCAGCAGCTTGGGAGTGGCTAACACTGAAGCTTTCTTT. This encodes CASSLGVANTEAFF. The complete variable domain, with remaining parts taken from reference TRBV11-3 and TRBJ1-1, reads EAGVVQSPRYKIIEKKQPVAFWCNPISGHNTLYWYLQNLGQGPELLIRYENEEAVDDSQLPKDRFSAERLKGVDSTLKIQPAELGDSAVYLCASSLGVANTEAFFGQGTRLTVV.

CDR3 coding DNA: TGTGCCAGCAGAGCATTGGGGCAGCTGGTGGGAGCCAACGTCCTGACTTTC. Its protein product is CASRALGQLVGANVLTF. The chain employs TRBV7-8 and TRBJ2-6; D possibly corresponds to TRBD1 (5 bases). Per germline, CDR1 SGHVS and CDR2 FQNEAQ. V dropped 6 bases and J dropped 7 bases, with 22 bases sitting between them. The CDR3 is 17 residues long.

The CDR3 DNA reads as TGTGCCAGCAGTTACATGAGGAACTATGGCTACACCTTC. Protein product: CASSYMRNYGYTF. The chain employs TRBV6-6 and TRBJ1-2; no clear D. Germline V gene data show CDR1 as MNHNY and CDR2 as SVGAGI (reference sequence). The length of the CDR3 is 13 residues. V shed 2 bases and J shed 2 bases, with 6 bases lying between them.

The V gene is TRBV19, the J gene TRBJ1-1, with 8 bases that match TRBD1. Germline CDR1 is LNHDA and CDR2 is SQIVND (reference sequence). V was pared by 4 bases and J by 0 bases, with 7 bases of the junction left unmatched. The CDR3 loop spans 16 amino acids. Here the CDR3 reads CASSKAGGPLNTEAFF. CDR3 DNA: TGTGCCAGTAGTAAGGCAGGGGGCCCTTTGAACACTGAAGCTTTCTTT.

This chain joins TRBV24-1 and TRBJ2-3, with D possibly matching TRBD2 (6 bases). There are 16 residues in the CDR3. V was shortened by 3 bases and J by 1 base, with 13 bases between the two germline ends. CDR1 KGHDR and CDR2 SFDVKD come from the germline V gene. The CDR3: CATSDAATGGTDTQYF. For the CDR3, the DNA is TGTGCCACCAGTGATGCCGCTACGGGGGGCACAGATACGCAGTATTTT.

This clone turned up a few times. This chain uses TRBV19 with TRBJ2-6, with 9 bases that match TRBD1. The CDR3 is made up of 16 amino acids. Looked up from germline, CDR1 is LNHDA and CDR2 is SQIVND (reference sequence). V lost 5 bases, J lost 2 bases, and 4 bases stayed unmatched. The CDR3: CASSSDRGTGANVLTF. The CDR3, as DNA: TGTGCCAGTAGTTCCGACAGGGGGACTGGGGCCAACGTCCTGACTTTC.

This chain links TRBV6-5 with TRBJ2-2, with a tentative D call TRBD2 (6 bases). Germline V gene data show CDR1 as MNHEY and CDR2 as SVGAGI. The germline V and J ends were trimmed by 6 bases and 1 base, with 12 bases remaining between them. The CDR3 is made up of 15 amino acids. The CDR3 nucleotides are TGTGCCAGCAGAAAGGGACTTGGGAACACCGGGGAGCTGTTTTTT. Amino acids: CASRKGLGNTGELFF.